The TCR beta chain described here comes from a study of T cell changes during pregnancy in multiple sclerosis. The CDR3 has 15 residues. Germline-derived CDR1 and CDR2 are LNHDA and SQIVND (reference sequence). V lost 6 bases and J lost 7; bases outside the gene matches: 4. Profiling relied on immunoSEQ multiplex PCR, and the TCRdb table lists in-frame clones only, not all of them. The sample contains over 35,000 clones, approximately 94% of which appear only once. The clonotype originates from a female donor with multiple sclerosis, enrolled in a pregnancy study. J is TRBJ2-1 and V is TRBV19; 15 positions agree with TRBD2. The sequencing here drew on CD4+ T cells from peripheral blood mononuclear cells, taken in the second trimester of pregnancy. CDR3 bases: TGTGCCAGTAGAATCGGACTAGCGGGGGGGAATGAGCAGTTCTTC. Translated, it gives CASRIGLAGGNEQFF. Full variable domain (outside the CDR3, taken from reference TRBV19 and TRBJ2-1): DGGITQSPKYLFRKEGQNVTLSCEQNLNHDAMYWYRQDPGQGLRLIYYSQIVNDFQKGDIAEGYSVSREKKESFPLTVTSAQKNPTAFYLCASRIGLAGGNEQFFGPGTRLTVL.